This T cell receptor (beta chain) was captured by sequencing in a study of blood T cell repertoires in COVID-19. Profiling relied on immunoSEQ multiplex PCR, and the TCRdb table lists in-frame clones only, not all of them. Among approximately 180,000 clones listed, 75% to 95% were seen once. The CDR3 length is 15 residues. Germline V gene lookup returns CDR1 SGHVS and CDR2 FQNEAQ. Trimming removed 6 bases from V and 2 bases from J, with 13 bases in between. The chain uses TRBV7-8 and TRBJ1-4, with D possibly being TRBD1 (6 bases). The sequenced sample consisted of peripheral blood. The sequence was obtained from a man aged 45 to 65 with acute or convalescent COVID-19. CDR3 residues: CASSGGAGTNEKLFF. The CDR3 region has the DNA TGTGCCAGCAGTGGGGGGGCAGGGACTAATGAAAAACTGTTTTTT.